This TCR beta chain was documented in a study of identical twins. Overall study results and limits: Donors were not followed over many years; analysis was cross-sectional. The abundant beta clonotypes from cord blood had fewer insertions, and memory repertoires had none of this.

Deletions cut 3 bases from V and 5 bases from J, with 11 bases between. The germline V gene encodes CDR1 SGHVS and CDR2 FQNEAQ. This CDR3 contains 14 residues. Via MiXCR, TCRdb re-called the 5' RACE reads, giving one row per CDR3 protein. The sample holds about 100,000 distinct CDR3 sequences; under 6.5% are singletons and the top ten take about 12%. Concerning this clonotype: Antigen specificity is unknown.

Healthy Caucasians made up all donors. This TCR came from a woman aged 50 to 65 in good health. Material for sequencing was memory T cells sorted from blood. This chain uses TRBV7-8 with TRBJ1-5, with a possible D match to TRBD1 (5 bases). CDR3 coding DNA: TGTGCCAGCAGCTTGGGCAGGGCCGATCAGCCCCAGCATTTT. Its protein is CASSLGRADQPQHF.